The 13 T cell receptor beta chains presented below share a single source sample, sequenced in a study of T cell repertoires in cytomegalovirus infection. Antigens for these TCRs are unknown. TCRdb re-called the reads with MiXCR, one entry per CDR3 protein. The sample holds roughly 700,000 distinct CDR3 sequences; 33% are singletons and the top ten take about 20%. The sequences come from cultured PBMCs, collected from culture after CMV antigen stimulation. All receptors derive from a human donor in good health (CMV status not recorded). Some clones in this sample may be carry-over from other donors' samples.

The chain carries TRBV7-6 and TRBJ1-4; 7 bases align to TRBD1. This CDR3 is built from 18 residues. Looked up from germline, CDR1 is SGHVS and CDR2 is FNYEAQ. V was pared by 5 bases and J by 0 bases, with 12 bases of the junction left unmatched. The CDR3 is CASSPVRGPDATNEKLFF. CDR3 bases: TGTGCCAGCAGCCCCGTGAGGGGGCCGGACGCAACTAATGAAAAACTGTTTTTT.

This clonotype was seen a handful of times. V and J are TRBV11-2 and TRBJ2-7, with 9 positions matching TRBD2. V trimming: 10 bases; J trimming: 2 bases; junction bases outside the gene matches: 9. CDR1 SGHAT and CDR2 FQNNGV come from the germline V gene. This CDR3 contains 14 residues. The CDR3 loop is CATAGGGWTYEQYF. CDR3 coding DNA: TGTGCCACTGCGGGAGGGGGTTGGACCTACGAGCAGTACTTC.

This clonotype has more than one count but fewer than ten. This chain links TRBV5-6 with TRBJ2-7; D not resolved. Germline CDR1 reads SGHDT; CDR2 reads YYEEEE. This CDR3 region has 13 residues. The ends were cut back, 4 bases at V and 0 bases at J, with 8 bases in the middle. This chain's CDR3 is CASSREPSYEQYF. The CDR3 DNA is TGTGCCAGCAGCCGTGAACCCTCCTACGAGCAGTACTTC.

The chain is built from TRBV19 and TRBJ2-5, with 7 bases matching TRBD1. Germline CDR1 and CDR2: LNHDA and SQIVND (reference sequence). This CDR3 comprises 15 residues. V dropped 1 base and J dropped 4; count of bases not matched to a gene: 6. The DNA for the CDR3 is TGTGCCAGTAGTATAGGACAGGGTGGTTCAGAGACCCAGTACTTC. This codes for CASSIGQGGSETQYF.

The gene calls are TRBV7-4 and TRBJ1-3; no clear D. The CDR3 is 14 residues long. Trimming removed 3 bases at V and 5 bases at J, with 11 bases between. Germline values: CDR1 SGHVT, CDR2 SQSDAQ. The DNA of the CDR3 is TGTGCCAGCAGCTTGGGTCATGGCAGAAACACCATATATTTT. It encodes CASSLGHGRNTIYF.

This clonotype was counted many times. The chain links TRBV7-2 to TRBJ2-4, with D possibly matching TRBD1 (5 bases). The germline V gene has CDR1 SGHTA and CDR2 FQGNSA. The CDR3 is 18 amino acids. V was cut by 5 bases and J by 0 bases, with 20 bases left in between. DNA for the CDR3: TGTGCCAGCAGCCCGTCAGGGTTGGGTAGACAAGCCAAAAACATTCAGTACTTC. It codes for CASSPSGLGRQAKNIQYF.

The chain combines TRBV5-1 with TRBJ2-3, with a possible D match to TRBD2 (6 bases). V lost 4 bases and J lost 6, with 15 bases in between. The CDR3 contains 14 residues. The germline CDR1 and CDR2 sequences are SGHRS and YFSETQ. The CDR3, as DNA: TGCGCCAGCAGCGCCCGACTAGTGGCGGATACGCAGTATTTT. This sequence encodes CASSARLVADTQYF. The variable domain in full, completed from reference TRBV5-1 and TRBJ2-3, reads KAGVTQTPRYLIKTRGQQVTLSCSPISGHRSVSWYQQTPGQGLQFLFEYFSETQRNKGNFPGRFSGRQFSNSRSEMNVSTLELGDSALYLCASSARLVADTQYFGPGTRLTVL.

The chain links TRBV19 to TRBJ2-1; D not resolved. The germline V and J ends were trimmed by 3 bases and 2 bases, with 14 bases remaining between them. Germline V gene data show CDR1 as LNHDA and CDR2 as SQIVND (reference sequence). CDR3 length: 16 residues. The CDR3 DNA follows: TGTGCCAGTAGTATGGGTGGTTGGCTCGCCTACAATGAGCAGTTCTTC. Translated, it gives CASSMGGWLAYNEQFF.

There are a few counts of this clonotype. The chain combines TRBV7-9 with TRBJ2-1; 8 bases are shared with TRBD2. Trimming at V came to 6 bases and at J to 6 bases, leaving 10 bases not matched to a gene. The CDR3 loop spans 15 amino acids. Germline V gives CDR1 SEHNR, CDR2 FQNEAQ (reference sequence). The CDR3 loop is CASRTGGPAANEQFF. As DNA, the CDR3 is TGTGCCAGCAGAACGGGGGGGCCAGCGGCCAATGAGCAGTTCTTC.

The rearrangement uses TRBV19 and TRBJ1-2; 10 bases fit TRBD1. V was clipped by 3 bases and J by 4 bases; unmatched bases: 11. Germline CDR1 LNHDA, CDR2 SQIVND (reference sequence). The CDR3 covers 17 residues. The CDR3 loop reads CASSISSGTGDIYGYTF. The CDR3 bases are TGTGCCAGTAGTATTTCCTCCGGGACAGGGGATATCTATGGCTACACCTTC.

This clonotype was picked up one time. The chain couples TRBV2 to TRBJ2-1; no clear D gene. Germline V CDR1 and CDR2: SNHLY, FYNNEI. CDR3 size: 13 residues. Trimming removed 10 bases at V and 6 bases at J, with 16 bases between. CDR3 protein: CAILVGPFNEQFF. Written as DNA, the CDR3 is TGTGCCATCCTGGTTGGGCCTTTCAATGAGCAGTTCTTC.

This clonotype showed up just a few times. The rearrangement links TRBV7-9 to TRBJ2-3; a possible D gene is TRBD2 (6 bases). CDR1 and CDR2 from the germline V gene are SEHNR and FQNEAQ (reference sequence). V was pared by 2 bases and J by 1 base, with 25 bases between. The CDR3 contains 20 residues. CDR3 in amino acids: CASSLSPLIGSWYGTDTQYF. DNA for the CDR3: TGTGCCAGCAGCTTAAGCCCACTGATCGGGAGTTGGTATGGCACAGATACGCAGTATTTT. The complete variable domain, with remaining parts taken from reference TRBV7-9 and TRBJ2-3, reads DTGVSQNPRHKITKRGQNVTFRCDPISEHNRLYWYRQTLGQGPEFLTYFQNEAQLEKSRLLSDRFSAERPKGSFSTLEIQRTEQGDSAMYLCASSLSPLIGSWYGTDTQYFGPGTRLTVL.

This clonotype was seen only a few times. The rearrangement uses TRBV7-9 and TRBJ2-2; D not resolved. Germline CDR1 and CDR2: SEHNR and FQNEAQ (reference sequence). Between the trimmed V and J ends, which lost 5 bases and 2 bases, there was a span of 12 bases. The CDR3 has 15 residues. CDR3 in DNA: TGTGCCAGCAGCACCCCCTGGGGTAACACCGGGGAGCTGTTTTTT. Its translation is CASSTPWGNTGELFF.